The text below deals with one T cell receptor beta chain. This record comes from a study of blood T cell repertoires in COVID-19. Overall study context: Acute-phase and convalescent COVID-19 samples originated in the United States, Italy and Spain.

Participants reported their clinical history, and cohort assignment relied on those reports. V lost 1 base, J lost 7 bases, and 10 bases lay in between. The CDR3 is 13 residues long. Original handling: Reference gene primer amplification gave nucleated cell count estimates. Method: immunoSEQ multiplex PCR; TCRdb's copy keeps in-frame clones and lacks some. Clone size and V and J calls were adopted from that table, with D and trimming inferred from the DNA. The table records about 260,000 clones, about 86% of them present only once. The sample consisted of PBMCs or T cells enriched from blood (not recorded which). The source of this sequence is a man aged 25 to 45 with acute COVID-19. The chain joins TRBV12-3 or TRBV12-4 to TRBJ1-1, with D maybe TRBD1 (5 bases). The CDR3 reads CASSLGKGLEAFF. The CDR3 DNA reads as TGTGCCAGCAGTTTAGGTAAGGGGCTTGAAGCTTTCTTT.